Below, 17 T cell receptor beta chains from the same sample are listed, as sequenced in a study of T cell clones after liver transplantation. TCRdb's copy holds only in-frame clones and misses some; the assay was immunoSEQ multiplex PCR. There are fewer than 80,000 clones in the sample; approximately 81% occur only once, and around 2.2% lies in the top ten. The input for sequencing was CD4+ T cells from blood, taken less than 50 months after liver transplant. These receptor sequences come from a human patient who received a liver transplant. Some T cells may arise from the graft donor.

A word on this clone: Other DNA sequences from this sample encode an identical CDR3 as well. V gene TRBV9 combines with J gene TRBJ1-1; maybe TRBD1 (6 bases). V lost 2 bases and J lost 0, with 11 bases in between. CDR3 length: 15 residues. Per the germline V gene, CDR1 is SGDLS and CDR2 is YYNGEE. Here the CDR3 DNA reads TGTGCCAGCAGCGTCGAACAGGGACTGAACACTGAAGCTTTCTTT. Translated, it gives CASSVEQGLNTEAFF.

The chain has TRBV27 and TRBJ1-4; possibly TRBD1 for D (6 bases). The CDR3 runs to 14 residues. The germline CDR1 and CDR2 sequences are MNHEY and SMNVEV (reference sequence). V was clipped by 6 bases and J by 4 bases, with 12 bases between them. The CDR3 DNA reads TGTGCCAGCAGACAACAGGGTAATAATGAAAAACTGTTTTTT. This gives the protein CASRQQGNNEKLFF. Based on the CDR3 plus reference TRBV27 and TRBJ1-4, the full variable domain is EAQVTQNPRYLITVTGKKLTVTCSQNMNHEYMSWYRQDPGLGLRQIYYSMNVEVTDKGDVPEGYKVSRKEKRNFPLILESPSPNQTSLYFCASRQQGNNEKLFFGSGTQLSVL.

This chain joins TRBV4-3 and TRBJ2-7, with 8 bases that match TRBD2. The V gene's germline CDR1 is LGHNA and CDR2 YSLEER. Losses at the gene ends were 0 bases for V and 1 base for J; bases not matched to a gene: 2. This CDR3 spans 15 amino acids. This CDR3 reads CASSQETSESYEQYF. CDR3 DNA: TGCGCCAGCAGCCAAGAGACTAGCGAGTCCTACGAGCAGTACTTC.

V is TRBV7-6 and J is TRBJ1-3; 12 bases agree with TRBD1. The CDR3 is 15 amino acids. Germline CDR1 is SGHVS and CDR2 is FNYEAQ. V lost 5 bases and J lost 4; bases outside the gene matches: 3. The CDR3 DNA sequence: TGTGCCAGCAGCCGAGGGACAGGGGGCGGAAACACCATATATTTT. It yields the protein CASSRGTGGGNTIYF.

This clone was detected only a few times. The V gene is TRBV11-2, the J gene TRBJ2-7, with D perhaps TRBD2 (6 bases). Trimming cost V 4 bases and J 5 bases, with 12 bases left between them. The CDR3 totals 13 residues. Germline V gene lookup returns CDR1 SGHAT and CDR2 FQNNGV. The CDR3 here is CASSWRGGDEQYF. Here the CDR3 DNA reads TGTGCCAGCAGCTGGCGGGGCGGAGACGAGCAGTACTTC.

The chain is built from TRBV27 and TRBJ1-2; weak D call: TRBD1 (5 bases). V was cut by 5 bases and J by 4 bases, with 23 bases left in between. This CDR3 region has 17 residues. Germline lookup yields CDR1 MNHEY and CDR2 SMNVEV (reference sequence). In DNA, the CDR3 is TGTGCCAGCAGTCTAACCCCGGGGGAGAACCTTATCTATGGCTACACCTTC. Translated: CASSLTPGENLIYGYTF.

This chain joins TRBV7-9 and TRBJ2-1; weak D call: TRBD1 (5 bases). Per the germline V gene, CDR1 is SEHNR and CDR2 is FQNEAQ (reference sequence). The CDR3 runs 12 residues. V was shortened by 5 bases and J by 13 bases, with 15 bases between the two germline ends. CDR3 sequence reads: CASSPSVQGQFF. The CDR3 nucleotides read TGTGCCAGCAGCCCCAGTGTTCAGGGCCAGTTCTTC.

V and J are TRBV11-2 and TRBJ1-2, with TRBD1 matching 10 bases. The trim removed 4 bases at V and 4 bases at J, leaving 3 bases unmatched. Germline V gene lookup returns CDR1 SGHAT and CDR2 FQNNGV. The CDR3 extends over 14 amino acids. For the CDR3, the DNA is TGTGCCAGCAGCTCCTGGACAGGGGGCTATGGCTACACCTTC. This gives the protein CASSSWTGGYGYTF.

V usage is TRBV19 and J usage is TRBJ1-4; D may be TRBD1 (5 bases). V dropped 1 base and J dropped 0 bases, with 6 bases sitting between them. CDR3 length: 15 amino acids. Germline-derived CDR1 and CDR2 are LNHDA and SQIVND (reference sequence). The CDR3 sequence: CASSIGQSTNEKLFF. CDR3 DNA: TGTGCCAGTAGTATAGGACAGTCAACTAATGAAAAACTGTTTTTT.

V is TRBV19 and J is TRBJ1-5; tentative D call: TRBD1 (6 bases). With 1 base removed from V and 1 base from J, the gap between germline ends came to 11 bases. Germline lookup yields CDR1 LNHDA and CDR2 SQIVND (reference sequence). The CDR3 runs 16 residues. CDR3 bases: TGTGCCAGTAGTATAGGAACAGGGATGAGCAATCAGCCCCAGCATTTT. This gives the protein CASSIGTGMSNQPQHF.

This chain joins TRBV7-8 and TRBJ2-2; tentatively, D is TRBD1 (7 bases). Deletions cut 7 bases from V and 4 bases from J, with 22 bases between. Germline values: CDR1 SGHVS, CDR2 FQNEAQ. The CDR3 runs to 17 residues. The CDR3 reads CASTRDGGQGGTGELFF. CDR3 sequence (DNA): TGTGCCAGCACCCGAGATGGGGGTCAGGGGGGCACCGGGGAGCTGTTTTTT.

The chain recombines TRBV2 with TRBJ2-7, with 9 bases identical to TRBD2. From germline, CDR1 is SNHLY and CDR2 FYNNEI. The V gene end was trimmed by 4 bases and the J gene end by 2 bases; junction bases not matched to a gene: 3. The CDR3 runs to 14 residues. The chain's CDR3 is CASSVRGGPYEQYF. CDR3 sequence (DNA): TGTGCCAGCAGTGTGCGGGGGGGGCCCTACGAGCAGTACTTC.

In DNA form, the CDR3 reads TGCGCCAGCAGCCGCAGACACACCGGGGAGCTGTTTTTT. Protein: CASSRRHTGELFF. The chain employs TRBV4-3 and TRBJ2-2; D gene ambiguous. The V gene lost 4 bases and the J gene lost 3 bases, with 6 bases spanning the gap. The CDR3 loop spans 13 amino acids. CDR1 and CDR2 from the germline V gene are LGHNA and YSLEER.

J is TRBJ1-2 and V is TRBV18; weak D call: TRBD1 (5 bases). The germline V and J ends were trimmed by 1 base and 0 bases, with 18 bases remaining between them. Germline V lookup: CDR1 KGHSH, CDR2 LQKENI. CDR3 length: 18 residues. The CDR3 sequence: CASSPLGGGEMTNYGYTF. The CDR3, as DNA: TGTGCCAGCTCACCACTGGGTGGGGGGGAGATGACTAACTATGGCTACACCTTC.

The chain employs TRBV6-5 and TRBJ2-5; maybe TRBD2 (5 bases). The CDR3 length is 14 residues. Deletions cut 6 bases from V and 5 bases from J, with 16 bases between. Germline assignment: CDR1 MNHEY and CDR2 SVGAGI. CDR3 in DNA: TGTGCCAGCAGCCCCGGAGGAAACTGGGAGACCCAGTACTTC. Amino acids: CASSPGGNWETQYF.

The CDR3 DNA reads as TGTGCCAGCAGCTTGGACGGGGGAACTATGAACACTGAAGCTTTCTTT. Its protein product is CASSLDGGTMNTEAFF. The chain couples TRBV5-4 to TRBJ1-1; a possible D gene is TRBD1 (5 bases). The V gene's germline CDR1 is SGHNT and CDR2 YYREEE (reference sequence). This CDR3 spans 16 amino acids. The germline V and J ends were trimmed by 0 bases and 0 bases, with 12 bases remaining between them.

About this clone itself: The DNA is left out, because the CDR3 cannot be placed on it with certainty; the CDR3 is given as TCRdb lists it. The chain uses TRBV2 and TRBJ2-3; no DNA check was done on the table's D call, TRBD1. CDR1 is SNHLY, CDR2 FYNNEI, per germline. The CDR3 has 14 amino acids, counting both end residues. This CDR3 reads CASILVQITDTQYF.